This T cell receptor (beta chain) was recorded in a study of blood T cell repertoires in COVID-19 (dated by TCRdb to 2018 to 2020). In terms of the full investigation: The collaborator samples originated in the United States, Italy and Spain and spanned the acute and convalescent phases of COVID-19. The prospective study material was composed of cDNA or gDNA derived from T cells, B-cell-depleted T cells, or PBMCs. Deeply sampled blood TCRbeta repertoires from subjects exposed to, actively infected with, or recovered from COVID-19 were included in the dataset. The repertoires were released in a freely available public database intended as a resource for research on the immune response to SARS-CoV-2. Samples came from the ongoing ImmuneRACE study (first 160 participants) plus 1,254 subjects from 6 global collaborators. Sample metadata almost always included a de-identified subject ID, COVID-19 status, age in years and sex. Where HLA class I and class II types were available, the types were taken from metadata supplied by the sample provider, not from assay-based typing.

Overall study results and their limits: The amount of clinical and demographic metadata varied by source and participant and was provided uncurated.

As concerns this clone: The antigen it binds to is not known. There are no base qualities to consult, and no much larger clone falls within one base.

TCRbeta CDR3 regions were amplified from genomic DNA using the immunoSEQ Assay, a bias-controlled multiplex PCR. The study's processing was this. Nucleated cell counts per sample were estimated from amplification of reference gene primers within the assay. Sequence reads were collapsed and filtered to measure the absolute abundance of every unique TCRbeta CDR3 rearrangement. Productive Simpson clonality was computed per sample as the square root of Simpson's diversity index over productive rearrangements. TCRdb re-hosts the immuneACCESS table, in-frame sequences only. Its copies lack some clones; in the studies checked, an unresolved V gene accounts for under half of them, and the cause for the rest is not known. Clonal size and the V and J genes are those of that table, whereas D and trimming came from the DNA. A total of 90,000 to 140,000 clones appear in this sample, 81% of them only once. The ten most abundant clones make up 30% to 45% of the sample.

Whole blood was collected in K2EDTA tubes by collaborating institutions according to the institutions' own protocols. For TCRbeta analysis, collaborator samples were shipped as frozen whole blood, as isolated PBMCs, or as DNA extracted from either sample type. CDR1 MGHRA and CDR2 YSYEKL are derived from the germline V gene. The CDR3 spans 15 residues, from the cysteine through the phenylalanine. Left in the record is the CDR3 DNA by itself, 45 bases read in frame from the first base. From V the trimming removes 4 bases and from J it removes 3 bases, while the gene matches leave 5 bases of the junction unaccounted for.

The chain joins TRBV4-1 to TRBJ2-1, with 8 central nucleotides matching TRBD2. The sample was peripheral blood. The clonotype comes from an elderly man with acute or convalescent COVID-19. The nucleotides read TGCGCCAGCAGCCGGTTACTAGCGGACTACAATGAGCAGTTCTTC. It specifies CASSRLLADYNEQFF.